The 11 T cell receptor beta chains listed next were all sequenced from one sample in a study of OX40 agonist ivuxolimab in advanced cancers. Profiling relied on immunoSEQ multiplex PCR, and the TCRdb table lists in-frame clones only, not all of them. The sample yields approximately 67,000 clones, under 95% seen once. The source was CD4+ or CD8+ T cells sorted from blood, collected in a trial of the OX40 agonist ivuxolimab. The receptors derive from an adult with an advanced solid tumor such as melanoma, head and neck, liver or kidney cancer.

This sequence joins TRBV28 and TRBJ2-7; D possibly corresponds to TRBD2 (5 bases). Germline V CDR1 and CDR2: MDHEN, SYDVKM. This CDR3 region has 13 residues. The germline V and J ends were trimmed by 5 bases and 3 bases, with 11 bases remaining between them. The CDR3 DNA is TGTGCCAGCAGTCCCGGACTGGGCTACGAGCAGTACTTC. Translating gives CASSPGLGYEQYF.

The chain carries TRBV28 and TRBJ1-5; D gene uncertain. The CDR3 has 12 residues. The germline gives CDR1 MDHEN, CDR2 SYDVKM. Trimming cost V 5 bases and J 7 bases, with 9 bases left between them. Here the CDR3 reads CASSPDSQPQHF. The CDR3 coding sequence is TGTGCCAGCAGTCCCGACTCGCAGCCCCAGCATTTT. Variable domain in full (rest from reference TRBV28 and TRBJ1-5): DVKVTQSSRYLVKRTGEKVFLECVQDMDHENMFWYRQDPGLGLRLIYFSYDVKMKEKGDIPEGYSVSREKKERFSLILESASTNQTSMYLCASSPDSQPQHFGDGTRLSIL.

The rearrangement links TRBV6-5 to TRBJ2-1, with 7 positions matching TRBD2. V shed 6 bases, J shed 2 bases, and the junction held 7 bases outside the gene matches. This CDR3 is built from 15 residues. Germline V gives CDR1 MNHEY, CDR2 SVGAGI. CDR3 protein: CASSPVLATYNEQFF. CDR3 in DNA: TGTGCCAGCAGCCCGGTACTAGCGACCTACAATGAGCAGTTCTTC.

The CDR3 sequence: CASSMGTGADLITYEQYF. The CDR3 DNA reads TGTGCCAGCAGCATGGGGACAGGGGCCGACTTAATTACCTACGAGCAGTACTTC. The J gene is TRBJ2-7, the V gene TRBV5-4; 10 bases align to TRBD1. CDR1 is SGHNT and CDR2 is YYREEE in the germline V gene (reference sequence). The length of the CDR3 is 18 residues. Trimming at V came to 4 bases and at J to 2 bases, leaving 15 bases not matched to a gene.

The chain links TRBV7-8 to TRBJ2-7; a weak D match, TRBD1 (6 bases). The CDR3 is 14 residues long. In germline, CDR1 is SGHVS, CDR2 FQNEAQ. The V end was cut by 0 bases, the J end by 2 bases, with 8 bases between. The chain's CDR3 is CASSLAPGAYEQYF. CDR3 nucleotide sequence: TGTGCCAGCAGCTTAGCGCCAGGGGCCTACGAGCAGTACTTC.

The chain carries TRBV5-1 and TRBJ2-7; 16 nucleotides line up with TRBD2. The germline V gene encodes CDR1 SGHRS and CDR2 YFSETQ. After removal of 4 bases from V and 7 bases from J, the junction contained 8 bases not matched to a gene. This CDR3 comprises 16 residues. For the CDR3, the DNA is TGCGCCAGCAGCCTGGGACTAGCGGGAGGGACTACGGAGCAGTACTTC. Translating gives CASSLGLAGGTTEQYF.

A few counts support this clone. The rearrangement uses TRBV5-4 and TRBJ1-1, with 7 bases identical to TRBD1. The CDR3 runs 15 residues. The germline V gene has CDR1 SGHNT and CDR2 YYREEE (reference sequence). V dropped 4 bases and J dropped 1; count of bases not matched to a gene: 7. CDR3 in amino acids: CASSRKGQPNTEAFF. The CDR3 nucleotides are TGTGCCAGCAGCAGGAAGGGACAGCCGAACACTGAAGCTTTCTTT.

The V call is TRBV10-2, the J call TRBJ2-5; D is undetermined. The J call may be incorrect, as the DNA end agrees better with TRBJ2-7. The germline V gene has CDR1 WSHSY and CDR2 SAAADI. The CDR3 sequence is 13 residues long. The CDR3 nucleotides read TGCGCCAGCAGTGTTCGGGCAGGCTACGAGCAGTACTTC. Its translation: CASSVRAGYEQYF.

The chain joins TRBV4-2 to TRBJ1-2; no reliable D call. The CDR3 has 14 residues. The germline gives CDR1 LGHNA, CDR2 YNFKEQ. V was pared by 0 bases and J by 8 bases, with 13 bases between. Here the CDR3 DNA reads TGTGCCAGCAGCCAAGAGGACGTAAACCTAGGCTACACCTTC. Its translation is CASSQEDVNLGYTF.

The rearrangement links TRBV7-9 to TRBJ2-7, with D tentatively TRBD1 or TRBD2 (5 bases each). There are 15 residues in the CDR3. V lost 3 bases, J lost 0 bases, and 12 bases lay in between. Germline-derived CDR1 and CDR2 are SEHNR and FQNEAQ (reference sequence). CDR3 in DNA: TGTGCCAGCAGCTTTTCCGGGACCTTCTCCTACGAGCAGTACTTC. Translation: CASSFSGTFSYEQYF.

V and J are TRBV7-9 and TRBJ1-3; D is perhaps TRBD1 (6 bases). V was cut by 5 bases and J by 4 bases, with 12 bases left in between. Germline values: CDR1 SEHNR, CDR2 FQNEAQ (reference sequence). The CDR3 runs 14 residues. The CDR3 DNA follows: TGTGCCAGCAGCCAAGTGGGGGCCGGAAACACCATATATTTT. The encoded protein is CASSQVGAGNTIYF. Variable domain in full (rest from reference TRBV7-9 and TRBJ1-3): DTGVSQNPRHKITKRGQNVTFRCDPISEHNRLYWYRQTLGQGPEFLTYFQNEAQLEKSRLLSDRFSAERPKGSFSTLEIQRTEQGDSAMYLCASSQVGAGNTIYFGEGSWLTVV.